This T cell receptor beta chain was profiled in a study of T cells in Graves' hyperthyroidism and ophthalmopathy. The study based diagnoses on clinical symptoms, serum thyroxine and TRAb, thyroid ultrasound and orbital computed tomography. The CDR3 loop spans 15 amino acids. CDR1 is MGHDK and CDR2 is SYGVNS in the germline V gene. V lost 8 bases and J 7 bases, leaving 18 bases between the germline ends. Researchers took RNA transcripts and amplified the TCR beta CDR3 regions from them. The TCR CDR3 first-round RT-PCR relied on the HTBI primer set. Each CDR3 protein is one row after TCRdb ran MiXCR on the multiplex PCR reads. The data contain 96,000 or so distinct CDR3 sequences, about 51% of them singletons.

V gene TRBV25-1 combines with J gene TRBJ1-6; unclear D gene. Sequencing was performed on blood. The TCR was taken from a woman in her thirties or forties with Graves' hyperthyroidism. CDR3 nucleotide sequence: TGTGCCAGCGGGCCGGGCTGGGTCAGCAATTCACCCCTCCACTTT. Its protein is CASGPGWVSNSPLHF. The full variable domain, in which reference TRBV25-1 and TRBJ1-6 provide the parts outside the CDR3, is EADIYQTPRYLVIGTGKKITLECSQTMGHDKMYWYQQDPGMELHLIHYSYGVNSTEKGDLSSESTVSRIRTEHFPLTLESARPSHTSQYLCASGPGWVSNSPLHFGNGTRLTVT.